This TCR beta chain was profiled in a study of T cell repertoires in cytomegalovirus infection. Study at large: Selection of CMV epitopes for the study included recently identified HLA-C-restricted and well-studied HLA-B-restricted ones. CMV infection plus the matching HLA type was flagged by public TCR beta signatures.

A single record per CDR3 protein comes from TCRdb applying MiXCR to the reads. This table holds about 770,000 distinct CDR3 sequences, 25% to 35% found once. The CDR3 runs 14 residues. Germline CDR1 and CDR2: SGHVS and FQNEAQ. The trim removed 7 bases at V and 0 bases at J, leaving 4 bases unmatched. Study observations and caveats: What dominated the ex vivo response were HLA-C-restricted CMV-specific TCR beta clonotypes.

There are a few counts of this clonotype. Its target is unknown. This TCR was sampled from a human donor in good health (CMV status not recorded). Some clones in this sample may be carry-over from other donors' samples. V is TRBV7-8 and J is TRBJ2-7; TRBD2 agrees at 9 bases. The material sequenced was cultured CD8+ T cells from PBMCs, taken from culture after CMV antigen stimulation. The CDR3: CASTLAGSSYEQYF. CDR3 bases: TGTGCCAGCACCCTAGCGGGGAGCTCCTACGAGCAGTACTTC.